The 29 T cell receptor beta chains in this list originate from one sample, sequenced in a study of spatial heterogeneity in lung cancer (dated by TCRdb to between 2018 and 2020). What the authors observed across the whole study: A correlation was observed between the number of expanded intratumoral alpha and beta TCRs and the tumor nonsynonymous mutation count.

No antigen has been identified for these receptors. The time point label for this specimen denotes: sample taken at primary tumor resection. The receptor library was made with 5' RACE. Sequencer: NextSeq 500. Through fastp at Q25 and MiXCR, TCRdb rebuilt clones from the public reads, retaining in-frame beta chains. Each CDR3 protein appears once, grouped with its most common genes and DNA. The sample table records 3,500 to 5,000 distinct CDR3 sequences; approximately 40% of these occur just once. The ten largest clones add up to approximately 32% of the sample. Sequencing was performed on lung tumor tissue, taken at surgery. The receptors come from a male donor with early-stage non-small cell lung cancer.

This chain connects TRBV7-6 to TRBJ2-7, with 9 bases that match TRBD2. This CDR3 contains 14 residues. The germline gives CDR1 SGHVS, CDR2 FNYEAQ. The J segment lost 5 bases and the V segment lost 5 bases, leaving 7 bases of the junction unmatched. The CDR3, as DNA: TGTGCCAGCAGCCCCGGACTAGCGATCCACGAGCAGTACTTC. Translating it yields CASSPGLAIHEQYF.

The sample holds a few counts of this clonotype. The chain couples TRBV7-2 to TRBJ2-7, with D maybe TRBD2 (6 bases). Trimming removed 5 bases from V and 4 bases from J, with 12 bases in between. This CDR3 is 13 amino acids long. The germline V gene encodes CDR1 SGHTA and CDR2 FQGNSA. CDR3 protein: CASSRPGVYEQYF. CDR3 nucleotides: TGTGCCAGCAGCCGGCCGGGGGTTTACGAGCAGTACTTC.

This chain uses TRBV7-2 with TRBJ2-7; TRBD1 agrees at 12 bases. Per germline, CDR1 SGHTA and CDR2 FQGNSA. V trimming: 4 bases; J trimming: 12 bases; junction bases outside the gene matches: 10. There are 14 residues in the CDR3. This CDR3 is CASSSSGQGARSYF. The DNA for the CDR3 is TGTGCCAGCAGCTCCTCGGGACAGGGGGCAAGGTCGTACTTC.

This chain connects TRBV30 to TRBJ2-7; D ambiguous. Germline loops: CDR1 GTSNPN, CDR2 SVGIG (reference sequence). Deletions cut 4 bases from V and 6 bases from J, with 13 bases between. This CDR3 contains 12 residues. CDR3 nucleotide sequence: TGTGCCTGGACCCTGGACCTAACCGAGCAGTACTTC. Translated, it gives CAWTLDLTEQYF.

The J gene is TRBJ2-5, the V gene TRBV7-9; D is undetermined. Per the germline V gene, CDR1 is SEHNR and CDR2 is FQNEAQ (reference sequence). V lost 1 base, J lost 1 base, and 7 bases lay in between. The CDR3 extends over 14 amino acids. The CDR3 loop reads CASSLGAAQETQYF. CDR3 DNA sequence: TGTGCCAGCAGCTTAGGGGCAGCCCAAGAGACCCAGTACTTC.

By proportion, this clonotype is large. The chain uses TRBV7-2 and TRBJ2-1, with 13 bases fitting TRBD2. The V gene's germline CDR1 is SGHTA and CDR2 FQGNSA. The CDR3 extends over 15 amino acids. V trimming: 5 bases; J trimming: 8 bases; junction bases outside the gene matches: 6. The CDR3 region is CASSSGTSGIYEQFF. CDR3 in DNA: TGTGCCAGCAGCAGCGGGACTAGCGGGATCTATGAGCAGTTCTTC. The entire variable domain, with the rest obtained from reference TRBV7-2 and TRBJ2-1, is as follows: GAGVSQSPSNKVTEKGKDVELRCDPISGHTALYWYRQSLGQGLEFLIYFQGNSAPDKSGLPSDRFSAERTGGSVSTLTIQRTQQEDSAVYLCASSSGTSGIYEQFFGPGTRLTVL.

The rearrangement uses TRBV27 and TRBJ2-1, with 12 bases that match TRBD2. This CDR3 region has 14 residues. Germline CDR1 and CDR2: MNHEY and SMNVEV (reference sequence). V gave up 2 bases and J gave up 7 bases; unmatched junction bases: 0. The CDR3 here is CASSLGLAGNEQFF. Written as DNA, the CDR3 is TGTGCCAGCAGTTTAGGACTAGCGGGGAATGAGCAGTTCTTC.

DNA of the CDR3: TGTGCCACCAGCAGAGGGCCGGCCCCAGATACGCAGTATTTT. Its translation is CATSRGPAPDTQYF. V usage is TRBV15 and J usage is TRBJ2-3; D uncertain. The length of the CDR3 is 14 residues. Trimming stripped 1 base from V and 4 bases from J, with 9 bases between. Germline V gene data show CDR1 as LNHNV and CDR2 as YYDKDF (reference sequence).

The V call is TRBV20-1, the J call TRBJ2-1; 15 bases agree with TRBD2. Germline loops: CDR1 DFQATT, CDR2 SNEGSKA (reference sequence). J was trimmed by 11 bases and V by 5 bases; bases with no gene match: 10. The CDR3 consists of 15 residues. In DNA form, the CDR3 reads TGCAGTGCTGCCCCCCCCGGGACTAGCGGGGGGAAGCAGTTCTTC. This sequence encodes CSAAPPGTSGGKQFF.

This clonotype is large within its sample. V is TRBV27 and J is TRBJ2-6, with 11 positions matching TRBD1. Germline CDR1 and CDR2: MNHEY and SMNVEV (reference sequence). Losses at the gene ends were 6 bases for V and 10 bases for J; bases not matched to a gene: 17. CDR3 length: 18 residues. This chain's CDR3 is CASRIWAGTGGKDNVLTF. For the CDR3, the DNA is TGTGCCAGCAGGATTTGGGCCGGGACAGGGGGTAAGGATAACGTCCTGACTTTC. The full variable domain, its missing parts supplied by reference TRBV27 and TRBJ2-6, is EAQVTQNPRYLITVTGKKLTVTCSQNMNHEYMSWYRQDPGLGLRQIYYSMNVEVTDKGDVPEGYKVSRKEKRNFPLILESPSPNQTSLYFCASRIWAGTGGKDNVLTFGAGSRLTVL.

Relative to its sample, this clonotype is medium-sized (0.01 to 0.1%). This chain links TRBV28 with TRBJ2-5; TRBD2 is a possible D gene (5 bases). The V and J ends lost 5 bases and 1 base respectively, with 11 bases between them. CDR1 and CDR2 from the germline V gene are MDHEN and SYDVKM. The CDR3 is made up of 14 amino acids. The CDR3, as DNA: TGTGCCAGCAGTCCCGCGGGCTTCCAAGAGACCCAGTACTTC. Translated, it gives CASSPAGFQETQYF.

The chain uses TRBV10-3 and TRBJ2-2; 7 bases line up with TRBD1. Per germline, CDR1 ENHRY and CDR2 SYGVKD. The J segment lost 1 base and the V segment lost 2 bases, leaving 4 bases of the junction unmatched. This CDR3 comprises 16 residues. This CDR3 is CAISETGVQNTGELFF. CDR3 nucleotide sequence: TGTGCCATCAGTGAGACAGGGGTCCAGAACACCGGGGAGCTGTTTTTT.

In its sample, this clonotype is medium-sized. V gene TRBV29-1 combines with J gene TRBJ2-1, with D perhaps TRBD2 (6 bases). CDR3 length equals 12 residues. Per the germline V gene, CDR1 is SQVTM and CDR2 is ANQGSEA. The V end lost 6 bases, the J end lost 8 bases, and 14 bases lay between the germline ends. The CDR3 region has the DNA TGCAGCGTGCGGGGCCAGGTCGATGAGCAGTTCTTC. Protein product: CSVRGQVDEQFF.

This clonotype was detected a few times. The J gene is TRBJ2-1, the V gene TRBV3-1; 8 bases are a match to TRBD2. Germline-derived CDR1 and CDR2 are LGHDT and YNNKEL (reference sequence). CDR3 length: 16 residues. Trimming removed 4 bases from V and 7 bases from J; junction bases left unmatched: 12. The CDR3 reads CASSPPYGSGSNEQFF. CDR3 coding DNA: TGTGCCAGCAGCCCCCCGTATGGGAGCGGGAGTAATGAGCAGTTCTTC.

Comments on this clonotype: Being one base from a much bigger clone, this may be a read error. J is TRBJ1-2 and V is TRBV2, with TRBD1 as a possible D gene (5 bases). The CDR3 sequence is 11 residues long. CDR1 SNHLY and CDR2 FYNNEI come from the germline V gene. CDR3 sequence (DNA): TGTGCCGGCAGTGAGCGGGACGGCTACACCTTC. It translates to CAGSERDGYTF.

The chain employs TRBV6-5 and TRBJ2-7; D remains unclear. The CDR3 length is 15 residues. The germline CDR1 and CDR2 sequences are MNHEY and SVGAGI. Trimming cost V 6 bases and J 2 bases, with 17 bases left between them. CDR3 amino acids: CASSDQGTIAYEQYF. The CDR3 DNA reads TGTGCCAGCAGCGACCAAGGAACAATAGCCTACGAGCAGTACTTC.

This clonotype is medium-sized. The chain links TRBV9 to TRBJ2-2, with a tentative D call TRBD2 (6 bases). CDR1 and CDR2 from the germline V gene are SGDLS and YYNGEE. The CDR3 has 15 residues. Trimming removed 3 bases from V and 4 bases from J, with 13 bases in between. The CDR3 sequence: CASSEQGAGTGELFF. The CDR3 DNA is TGTGCCAGCAGCGAGCAGGGAGCGGGCACCGGGGAGCTGTTTTTT.

This clonotype is medium-sized (0.01 to 0.1%). The chain combines TRBV5-1 with TRBJ2-3; D uncertain. The V and J ends lost 0 bases and 4 bases respectively, with 3 bases between them. Germline CDR1 is SGHRS and CDR2 is YFSETQ. CDR3 length equals 12 residues. Here the CDR3 reads CASSLDADTQYF. The DNA of the CDR3 is TGCGCCAGCAGCTTGGACGCAGATACGCAGTATTTT. Based on the CDR3 plus reference TRBV5-1 and TRBJ2-3, the full variable domain is KAGVTQTPRYLIKTRGQQVTLSCSPISGHRSVSWYQQTPGQGLQFLFEYFSETQRNKGNFPGRFSGRQFSNSRSEMNVSTLELGDSALYLCASSLDADTQYFGPGTRLTVL.

Sample share makes this clonotype medium-sized. The rearrangement joins TRBV5-1 to TRBJ1-4; TRBD1 aligns across 7 bases. CDR1 and CDR2 from the germline V gene are SGHRS and YFSETQ. CDR3 length: 18 residues. Trimming removed 1 base from V and 0 bases from J; junction bases left unmatched: 9. Here the CDR3 reads CASSLLFGTAPTNEKLFF. CDR3 bases: TGCGCCAGCAGCTTGTTGTTCGGGACAGCCCCAACTAATGAAAAACTGTTTTTT.

By sample fraction, this clonotype is medium-sized (0.01 to 0.1%). This sequence joins TRBV2 and TRBJ2-7; no clear D gene. The CDR3 consists of 11 residues. Germline CDR1 is SNHLY and CDR2 is FYNNEI. V lost 4 bases, J lost 1 base, and 2 bases lay in between. The CDR3 loop reads CASSVSYEQYF. The CDR3, as DNA: TGTGCCAGCAGTGTGTCCTACGAGCAGTACTTC.

The chain carries TRBV2 and TRBJ2-6, with D uncertain. Germline-derived CDR1 and CDR2 are SNHLY and FYNNEI. Trimming removed 5 bases at V and 0 bases at J, with 5 bases between. This CDR3 spans 14 amino acids. CDR3 coding DNA: TGTGCCAGCAGTAGAAGCTCTGGGGCCAACGTCCTGACTTTC. Translating it yields CASSRSSGANVLTF.

Sample share makes this clonotype medium-sized. V is TRBV2 and J is TRBJ2-1; D may be TRBD1 (5 bases). CDR3 length: 14 amino acids. V dropped 3 bases and J dropped 8 bases, with 14 bases sitting between them. Germline values: CDR1 SNHLY, CDR2 FYNNEI. The DNA of the CDR3 is TGTGCCAGCAGTGAGTCGAGTAGCAGGGATGAGCAGTTCTTC. This sequence encodes CASSESSSRDEQFF.

The chain employs TRBV25-1 and TRBJ1-2; no definite D call. Germline CDR1 is MGHDK and CDR2 is SYGVNS. The CDR3 is made up of 14 amino acids. The germline V and J ends were trimmed by 4 bases and 2 bases, with 11 bases remaining between them. CDR3 region: CASSATPGNYGYTF. For the CDR3, the DNA is TGTGCCAGCAGTGCAACTCCGGGAAACTATGGCTACACCTTC.

The rearrangement links TRBV2 to TRBJ2-1; D is uncertain. Trimming took 7 bases from V and 0 from J, leaving 10 bases between them. Germline V gene sequence: CDR1 SNHLY, CDR2 FYNNEI. The CDR3 is 14 amino acids. The CDR3: CASKQLSSYNEQFF. In DNA form, the CDR3 reads TGTGCCAGCAAACAGTTAAGCTCCTACAATGAGCAGTTCTTC.

Sample share makes this clonotype medium-sized (0.01 to 0.1%). DNA for the CDR3: TGTGCCTGGCAGGACCACACTGAAGCTTTCTTT. Its protein product is CAWQDHTEAFF. This chain connects TRBV30 to TRBJ1-1, with D unclear. The CDR3 is made up of 11 amino acids. Trimming pared 5 bases from V and 3 bases from J, leaving 7 bases between. The germline gives CDR1 GTSNPN, CDR2 SVGIG (reference sequence).

This clonotype appeared a few times. V is TRBV3-1 and J is TRBJ1-6; D is ambiguous. The CDR3 consists of 14 residues. V lost 9 bases and J lost 4, with 13 bases in between. The germline CDR1 and CDR2 sequences are LGHDT and YNNKEL (reference sequence). CDR3 in amino acids: CASRIGKYNSPLHF. CDR3 nucleotides: TGTGCCAGTCGGATCGGGAAGTATAATTCACCCCTCCACTTT.

The chain recombines TRBV20-1 with TRBJ2-3; no definite D call. CDR3 size: 13 residues. The V end lost 5 bases, the J end lost 7 bases, and 16 bases lay between the germline ends. Germline loops: CDR1 DFQATT, CDR2 SNEGSKA (reference sequence). This CDR3 reads CSAGPDGAHTQYF. The CDR3 coding sequence is TGCAGTGCTGGGCCTGATGGCGCTCATACGCAGTATTTT.

By its share, this clonotype is medium-sized. The chain uses TRBV30 and TRBJ2-4; 13 bases line up with TRBD2. Trimming at V came to 1 base and at J to 0 bases, leaving 12 bases not matched to a gene. CDR1 and CDR2 from the germline V gene are GTSNPN and SVGIG (reference sequence). The CDR3 extends over 20 amino acids. CDR3 residues: CAWSEFRTSGRGLAKNIQYF. The CDR3 DNA reads as TGTGCCTGGAGTGAGTTTCGGACTAGCGGGAGAGGACTAGCCAAAAACATTCAGTACTTC.

This clonotype is medium-sized. This chain connects TRBV27 to TRBJ1-5, with unresolved D. Trimming took 8 bases from V and 3 from J, leaving 20 bases between them. Per the germline V gene, CDR1 is MNHEY and CDR2 is SMNVEV (reference sequence). The CDR3 loop spans 16 amino acids. The CDR3 bases are TGTGCCAGCCCCCGCGCCGAATGGCTAAACAATCAGCCCCAGCATTTT. As protein: CASPRAEWLNNQPQHF.